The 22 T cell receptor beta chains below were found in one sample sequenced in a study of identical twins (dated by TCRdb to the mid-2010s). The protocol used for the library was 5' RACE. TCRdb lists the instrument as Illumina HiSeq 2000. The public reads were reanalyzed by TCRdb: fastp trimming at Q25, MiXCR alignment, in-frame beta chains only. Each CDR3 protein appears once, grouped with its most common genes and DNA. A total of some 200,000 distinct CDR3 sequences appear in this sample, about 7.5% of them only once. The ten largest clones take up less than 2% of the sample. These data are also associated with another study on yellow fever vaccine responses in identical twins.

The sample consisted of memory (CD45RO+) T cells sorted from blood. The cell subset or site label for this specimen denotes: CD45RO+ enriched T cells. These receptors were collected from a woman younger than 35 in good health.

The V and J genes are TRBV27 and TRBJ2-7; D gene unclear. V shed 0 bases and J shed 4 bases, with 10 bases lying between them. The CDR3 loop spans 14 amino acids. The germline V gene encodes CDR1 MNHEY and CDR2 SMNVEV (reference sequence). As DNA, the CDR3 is TGTGCCAGCAGTTTATCCCCGAGCACTTACGAGCAGTACTTC. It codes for CASSLSPSTYEQYF.

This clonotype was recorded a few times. The CDR3 spells CASSPGQGGNTIYF. The DNA for the CDR3 is TGTGCCAGCTCCCCCGGACAGGGAGGAAACACCATATATTTT. This chain uses TRBV18 with TRBJ1-3; 8 bases match TRBD1. V gave up 6 bases and J gave up 4 bases; unmatched junction bases: 5. CDR3 length equals 14 residues. In germline, CDR1 is KGHSH, CDR2 LQKENI.

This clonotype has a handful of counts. Here the CDR3 reads CASSRAGSQTYEQYF. As DNA, the CDR3 is TGTGCCAGCAGCCGCGCTGGCAGCCAAACCTACGAGCAGTACTTC. V gene TRBV4-2 combines with J gene TRBJ2-7; D not certain. CDR1 is LGHNA and CDR2 is YNFKEQ in the germline V gene. CDR3 length equals 15 residues. V dropped 4 bases and J dropped 2 bases, with 15 bases sitting between them.

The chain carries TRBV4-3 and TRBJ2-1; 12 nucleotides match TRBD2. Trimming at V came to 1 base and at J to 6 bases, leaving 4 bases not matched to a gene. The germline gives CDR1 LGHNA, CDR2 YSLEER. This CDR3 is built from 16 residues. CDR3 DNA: TGCGCCAGCAGCCAAGGGACTAGCGGGATCGGCAATGAGCAGTTCTTC. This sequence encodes CASSQGTSGIGNEQFF.

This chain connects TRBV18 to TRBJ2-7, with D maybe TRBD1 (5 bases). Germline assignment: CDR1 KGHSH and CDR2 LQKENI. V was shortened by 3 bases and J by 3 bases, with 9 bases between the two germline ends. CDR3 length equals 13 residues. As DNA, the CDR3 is TGTGCCAGCTCACCTGACAGCTACTACGAGCAGTACTTC. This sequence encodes CASSPDSYYEQYF.

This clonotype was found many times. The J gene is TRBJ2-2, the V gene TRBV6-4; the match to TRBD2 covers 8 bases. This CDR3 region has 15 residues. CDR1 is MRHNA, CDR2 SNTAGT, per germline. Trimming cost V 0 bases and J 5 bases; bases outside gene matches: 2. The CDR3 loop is CASSDSREGTGELFF. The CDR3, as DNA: TGTGCCAGCAGTGACTCCCGGGAGGGGACCGGGGAGCTGTTTTTT.

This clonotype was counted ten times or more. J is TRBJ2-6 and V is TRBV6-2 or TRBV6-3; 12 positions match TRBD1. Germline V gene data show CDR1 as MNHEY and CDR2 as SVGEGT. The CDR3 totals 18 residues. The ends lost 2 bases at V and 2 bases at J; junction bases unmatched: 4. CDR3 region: CASSYLGTGGTGANVLTF. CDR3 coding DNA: TGTGCCAGCAGTTACCTCGGGACAGGGGGCACTGGGGCCAACGTCCTGACTTTC.

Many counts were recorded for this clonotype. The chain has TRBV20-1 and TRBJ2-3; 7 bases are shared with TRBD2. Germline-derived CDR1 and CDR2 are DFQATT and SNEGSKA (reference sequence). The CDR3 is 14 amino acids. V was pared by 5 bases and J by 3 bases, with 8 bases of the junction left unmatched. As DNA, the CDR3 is TGCAGTGCTCAGAGCGGGATTAGGACAGATACGCAGTATTTT. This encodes CSAQSGIRTDTQYF.

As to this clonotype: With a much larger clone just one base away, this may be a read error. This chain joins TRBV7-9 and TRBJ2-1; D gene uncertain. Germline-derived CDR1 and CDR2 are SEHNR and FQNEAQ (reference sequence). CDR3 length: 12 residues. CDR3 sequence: CASSFGINEQIF. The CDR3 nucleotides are TGTGCCAGCAGCTTCGGAATCAATGAGCAGATCTTC. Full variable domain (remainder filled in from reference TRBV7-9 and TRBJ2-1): DTGVSQNPRHKITKRGQNVTFRCDPISEHNRLYWYRQTLGQGPEFLTYFQNEAQLEKSRLLSDRFSAERPKGSFSTLEIQRTEQGDSAMYLCASSFGINEQIFGPGTRLTVL.

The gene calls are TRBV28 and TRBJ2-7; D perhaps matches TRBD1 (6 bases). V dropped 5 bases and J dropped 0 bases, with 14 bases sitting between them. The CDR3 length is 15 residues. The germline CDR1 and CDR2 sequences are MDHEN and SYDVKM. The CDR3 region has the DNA TGTGCCAGCAGTAATCGACAGGATAGCTCCTACGAGCAGTACTTC. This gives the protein CASSNRQDSSYEQYF.

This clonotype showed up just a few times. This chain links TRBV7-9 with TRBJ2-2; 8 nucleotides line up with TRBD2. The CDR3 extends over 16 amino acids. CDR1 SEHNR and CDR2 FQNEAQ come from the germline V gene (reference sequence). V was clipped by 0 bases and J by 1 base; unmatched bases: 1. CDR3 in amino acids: CASSLATSGNTGELFF. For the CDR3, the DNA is TGTGCCAGCAGCTTAGCCACTAGCGGGAACACCGGGGAGCTGTTTTTT.

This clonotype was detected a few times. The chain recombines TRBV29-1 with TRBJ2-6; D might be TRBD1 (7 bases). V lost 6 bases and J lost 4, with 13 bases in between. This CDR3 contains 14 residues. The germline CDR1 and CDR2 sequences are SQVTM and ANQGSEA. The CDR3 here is CSVAGGWGANVLTF. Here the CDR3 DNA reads TGCAGCGTCGCAGGGGGGTGGGGGGCCAACGTCCTGACTTTC.

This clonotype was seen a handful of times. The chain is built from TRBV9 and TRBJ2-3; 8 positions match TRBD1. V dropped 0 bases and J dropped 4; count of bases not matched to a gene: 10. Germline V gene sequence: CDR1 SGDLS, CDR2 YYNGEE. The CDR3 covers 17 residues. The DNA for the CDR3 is TGTGCCAGCAGCGTAGGTGGCGGACAGGGCCGAGCAGATACGCAGTATTTT. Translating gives CASSVGGGQGRADTQYF. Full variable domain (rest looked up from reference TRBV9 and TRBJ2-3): DSGVTQTPKHLITATGQRVTLRCSPRSGDLSVYWYQQSLDQGLQFLIQYYNGEERAKGNILERFSAQQFPDLHSELNLSSLELGDSALYFCASSVGGGQGRADTQYFGPGTRLTVL.

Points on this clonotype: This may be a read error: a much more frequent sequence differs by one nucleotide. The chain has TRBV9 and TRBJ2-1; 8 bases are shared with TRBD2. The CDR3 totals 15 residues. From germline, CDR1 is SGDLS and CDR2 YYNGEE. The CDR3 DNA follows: TGTTCCAGCAGCGTAGAGACGGGGGGGGTTGGTGAGCAGTTCTTC. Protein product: CSSSVETGGVGEQFF.

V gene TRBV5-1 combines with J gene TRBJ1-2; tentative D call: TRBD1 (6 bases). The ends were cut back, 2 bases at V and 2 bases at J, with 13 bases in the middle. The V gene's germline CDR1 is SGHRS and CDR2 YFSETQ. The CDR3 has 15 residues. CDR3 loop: CASSLSGTQNYGYTF. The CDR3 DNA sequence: TGCGCCAGCAGCTTATCCGGGACACAAAACTATGGCTACACCTTC.

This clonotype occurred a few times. The CDR3 is CASSQDSTSGRLETQYF. The CDR3 nucleotides read TGCGCCAGCAGCCAAGACTCAACTAGCGGGAGGCTAGAGACCCAGTACTTC. J is TRBJ2-5 and V is TRBV4-3, with TRBD2 matching over 12 bases. V dropped 0 bases and J dropped 4; count of bases not matched to a gene: 6. Germline V lookup: CDR1 LGHNA, CDR2 YSLEER. The CDR3 is 17 residues long.

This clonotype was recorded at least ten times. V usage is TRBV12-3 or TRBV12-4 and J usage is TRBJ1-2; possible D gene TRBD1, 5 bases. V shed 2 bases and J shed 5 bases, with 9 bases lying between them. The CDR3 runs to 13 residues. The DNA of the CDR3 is TGTGCCAGCAGTTTAAATGGGGGTTATGGCTACACCTTC. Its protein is CASSLNGGYGYTF.

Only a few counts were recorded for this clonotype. The CDR3 nucleotides read TGTGCCAGCAGCCAAAGAACAGGGCGGAGTGAAAAACTGTTTTTT. Translation: CASSQRTGRSEKLFF. This chain connects TRBV3-1 to TRBJ1-4; D may be TRBD1 (6 bases). CDR3 length equals 15 residues. With 2 bases removed from V and 7 bases from J, the gap between germline ends came to 14 bases. Germline CDR1 is LGHDT and CDR2 is YNNKEL (reference sequence).

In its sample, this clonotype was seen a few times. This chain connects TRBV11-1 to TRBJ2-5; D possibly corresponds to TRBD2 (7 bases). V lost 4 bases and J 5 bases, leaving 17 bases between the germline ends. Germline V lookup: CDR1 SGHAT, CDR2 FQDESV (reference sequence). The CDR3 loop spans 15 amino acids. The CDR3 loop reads CASSSSGGLVETQYF. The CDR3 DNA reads TGTGCCAGCAGCTCGTCCGGGGGGCTCGTGGAGACCCAGTACTTC.

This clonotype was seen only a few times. CDR3 nucleotide sequence: TGTGCCAGCAGCGACCGGGACAGAAACTACGAGCAGTACTTC. It is translated as CASSDRDRNYEQYF. This chain uses TRBV13 with TRBJ2-7; 7 bases align to TRBD1. The CDR3 is made up of 14 amino acids. Germline V gene data show CDR1 as PRHDT and CDR2 as FYEKMQ (reference sequence). The junction had 7 bases not matched to a gene; V was cut back by 5 bases and J by 3 bases. The full variable domain, completed using reference TRBV13 and TRBJ2-7, is AAGVIQSPRHLIKEKRETATLKCYPIPRHDTVYWYQQGPGQDPQFLISFYEKMQSDKGSIPDRFSAQQFSDYHSELNMSSLELGDSALYFCASSDRDRNYEQYFGPGTRLTVT.

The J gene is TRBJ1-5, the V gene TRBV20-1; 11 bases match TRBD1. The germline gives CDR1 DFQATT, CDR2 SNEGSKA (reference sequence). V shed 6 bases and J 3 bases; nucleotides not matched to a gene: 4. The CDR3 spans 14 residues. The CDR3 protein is CSAPDRGPNQPQHF. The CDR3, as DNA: TGCAGTGCCCCGGACAGGGGGCCCAATCAGCCCCAGCATTTT.

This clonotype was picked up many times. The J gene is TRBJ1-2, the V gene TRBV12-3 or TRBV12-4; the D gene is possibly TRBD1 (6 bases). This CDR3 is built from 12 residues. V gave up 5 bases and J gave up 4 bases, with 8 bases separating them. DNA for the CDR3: TGTGCCAGCAGTGCGGACAGCTATGGCTACACCTTC. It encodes CASSADSYGYTF.